This is a list of T cell receptor beta chains from one sample in a study of cytomegalovirus exposure and HLA in healthy donors. The table came from immunoSEQ multiplex PCR; TCRdb's copy has only in-frame clones and leaves some out. The sample has some 99,000 clones, 73% seen once. Sequencing was carried out using PBMCs. Receptor source: a man aged 40-49 years in good health and CMV-seronegative. Both conserved end residues are part of each CDR3. The order of the fields is clone size, D gene, J gene, V gene, CDR3 protein, CDR3 DNA. A D gene is named only where the DNA matches it firmly. Where a row states a size, it is once, few, many or the class of an expanded clone; other rows omit it.

. | . | TRBJ2-7 | TRBV7-9 | CASSLAGGLSYEQYF | TGTGCCAGCAGCTTAGCGGGGGGTCTCTCCTACGAGCAGTACTTC
. | . | TRBJ1-1 | TRBV4-1 | CASSPLRGTEAFF | TGCGCCAGCAGCCCCCTACGGGGGACTGAAGCTTTCTTT
. | . | TRBJ2-6 | TRBV28 | CASSQTGSGANVLTF | TGTGCCAGCAGTCAAACAGGGTCTGGGGCCAACGTCCTGACTTTC
. | . | TRBJ1-2 | TRBV9 | CASSLGGGAPGYTF | TGTGCCAGCAGCCTTGGAGGGGGGGCGCCGGGCTACACCTTC
. | . | TRBJ1-2 | TRBV5-1 | CASSLPGGGGFGGYTF | TGCGCCAGCAGCTTGCCCGGGGGCGGGGGTTTTGGCGGCTACACCTTC
. | TRBD1 | TRBJ1-2 | TRBV27 | CASSYPTGGRVNYGYTF | TGTGCCAGCAGTTATCCGACAGGGGGTAGGGTAAACTATGGCTACACCTTC
. | TRBD1 | TRBJ2-1 | TRBV7-9 | CASSSNEPGTGIYEQFF | TGTGCCAGCAGCTCTAACGAGCCCGGGACAGGGATCTATGAGCAGTTCTTC
. | . | TRBJ1-2 | TRBV5-6 | CASSLWAGDLGYTF | TGTGCCAGCAGCTTGTGGGCAGGGGACCTTGGCTACACCTTC
once | TRBD1 | TRBJ2-7 | TRBV6-1 | CAPRDRDRGLYEQYF | TGTGCCCCCAGGGACCGGGACAGGGGGCTCTACGAGCAGTACTTC
. | TRBD1 | TRBJ1-1 | TRBV7-9 | CASTGQGGNTEAFF | TGTGCCAGCACGGGACAGGGAGGGAACACTGAAGCTTTCTTT
once | . | TRBJ1-2 | TRBV6-6 | CASSYQNYGYTF | TGTGCCAGCAGTTACCAGAACTATGGCTACACCTTC
. | . | TRBJ2-7 | TRBV7-9 | CASSRGTAYEQYF | TGTGCCAGCAGTCGGGGGACAGCCTACGAGCAGTACTTC
. | . | TRBJ2-1 | TRBV28 | CASSLGRNEQFF | TGTGCCAGCAGTTTAGGCCGCAATGAGCAGTTCTTC
. | TRBD1 | TRBJ1-6 | TRBV20-1 | CSARTGGALHF | TGCAGTGCTCGGACAGGTGGAGCCCTCCACTTT
. | . | TRBJ1-6 | TRBV2 | CASSEALLGQTTYNSPLHF | TGTGCCAGCAGTGAAGCGCTTCTAGGCCAGACCACCTATAATTCACCCCTCCACTTT
. | TRBD1 | TRBJ1-5 | TRBV19 | CASTLGQGALQPQHF | TGTGCCAGTACCCTGGGACAGGGGGCGCTTCAGCCCCAGCATTTT
. | TRBD1 | TRBJ1-2 | TRBV11-2 | CASREGQGAYGYTF | TGTGCCAGCAGGGAGGGACAGGGGGCCTATGGCTACACCTTC
. | . | TRBJ1-6 | TRBV28 | CASMPEHSPLHF | TGTGCCAGCATGCCTGAGCATTCACCCCTCCACTTT
once | . | TRBJ2-1 | TRBV7-3 | CASSPDSYNEQFF | TGTGCCAGCAGCCCCGACAGTTACAATGAGCAGTTCTTC
. | . | TRBJ2-2 | TRBV11-3 | CASSLGGHNTGELFF | TGTGCCAGCAGCTTAGGTGGACACAACACCGGGGAGCTGTTTTTT
. | . | TRBJ1-2 | TRBV15 | CATSLTGEYGYTF | TGTGCCACCAGCCTTACAGGAGAGTATGGCTACACCTTC
. | TRBD2 | TRBJ2-5 | TRBV13 | CASSPRLAGGHQETQYF | TGTGCCAGCAGCCCCAGACTAGCGGGGGGACACCAAGAGACCCAGTACTTC
. | . | TRBJ2-1 | TRBV7-9 | CASSSKTGEEEQFF | TGTGCCAGCAGCTCGAAGACCGGGGAGGAGGAGCAGTTCTTC
. | TRBD1 | TRBJ2-3 | TRBV28 | CASSLLGRGNTDTQYF | TGTGCCAGCAGTTTATTGGGCAGGGGGAATACCGATACGCAGTATTTT
once | TRBD2 | TRBJ2-7 | TRBV18 | CASSSGRTSGGSSYEQYF | TGTGCCAGCTCATCGGGACGGACTAGCGGGGGGTCTTCCTACGAGCAGTACTTC
. | . | TRBJ2-1 | TRBV29-1 | CSVAGAAYNEQFF | TGCAGCGTTGCTGGGGCGGCGTACAATGAGCAGTTCTTC
. | . | TRBJ2-5 | TRBV5-1 | CASSQNLQETQYF | TGCGCCAGCAGCCAGAACCTACAGGAGACCCAGTACTTC
. | TRBD1 | TRBJ2-7 | TRBV9 | CASSVGTGGYDEQYF | TGTGCCAGCAGCGTAGGGACAGGGGGCTACGACGAGCAGTACTTC
. | . | TRBJ2-7 | TRBV15 | CATSRDPRGTFYEQYF | TGTGCCACCAGCAGAGATCCGAGGGGGACCTTCTACGAGCAGTACTTC
. | . | TRBJ2-1 | TRBV6-1 | CASSEEMGLVHNEQFF | TGTGCCAGCAGTGAAGAGATGGGGCTAGTCCACAATGAGCAGTTCTTC
. | . | TRBJ2-7 | TRBV7-9 | CASSLNLAGRGEQYF | TGTGCCAGCAGCTTAAATCTGGCAGGGCGGGGCGAGCAGTACTTC
. | . | TRBJ2-1 | TRBV5-6 | CASSFTGAYNEQFF | TGTGCCAGCAGCTTTACAGGAGCCTACAATGAGCAGTTCTTC
. | . | TRBJ1-4 | TRBV29-1 | CTAFQDGGEKLFF | TGCACCGCCTTCCAGGACGGGGGTGAAAAACTGTTTTTT
few | . | TRBJ1-3 | TRBV7-9 | CASVDSGPGNTIYF | TGTGCCAGCGTAGACAGTGGTCCTGGAAACACCATATATTTT
. | . | TRBJ1-2 | TRBV28 | CASSFRYRASGGYTF | TGTGCCAGCAGTTTTCGTTACAGGGCTAGCGGTGGCTACACCTTC
few | TRBD1 | TRBJ1-2 | TRBV4-1 | CASSQDPTGYYGYTF | TGCGCCAGCAGCCAAGATCCGACAGGGTACTATGGCTACACCTTC
. | TRBD1 | TRBJ2-4 | TRBV9 | CASGTGEAIQYF | TGTGCCTCGGGGACAGGGGAGGCCATTCAGTACTTC
once | TRBD1 | TRBJ1-1 | TRBV4-3 | CASSQGTGVAEAFF | TGCGCCAGCAGCCAGGGGACAGGTGTCGCTGAAGCTTTCTTT
. | . | TRBJ1-3 | TRBV6-5 | CASSYSLRDTIYF | TGTGCCAGCAGTTACTCGCTCAGGGACACCATATATTTT
. | . | TRBJ1-5 | TRBV4-3 | CASSQETGVGQPQHF | TGCGCCAGCAGCCAAGAAACCGGGGTCGGTCAGCCCCAGCATTTT
. | . | TRBJ2-5 | TRBV2 | CASSEALRGTLETQYF | TGTGCCAGCAGTGAAGCGCTCCGGGGGACTTTGGAGACCCAGTACTTC
. | . | TRBJ1-5 | TRBV4-3 | CASSQAVNQPQHF | TGCGCCAGCAGCCAAGCAGTCAATCAGCCCCAGCATTTT
few | TRBD1 | TRBJ1-2 | TRBV4-2 | CASSQARGPNGYTF | TGTGCCAGCAGCCAAGCTAGGGGGCCCAATGGCTACACCTTC
. | . | TRBJ2-3 | TRBV11-2 | CASSFRLVADTQYF | TGTGCCAGCAGCTTTAGACTAGTGGCGGATACGCAGTATTTT
. | TRBD1 | TRBJ2-7 | TRBV6-1 | CASSVTGQGSYEQYF | TGTGCCAGCAGTGTGACGGGACAGGGTTCTTACGAGCAGTACTTC
. | . | TRBJ1-2 | TRBV5-5 | CASSFEVNYGYTF | TGTGCCAGCAGCTTCGAGGTCAACTATGGCTACACCTTC
. | . | TRBJ2-7 | TRBV6-5 | CASRRDSSYEQYF | TGTGCCAGCAGGCGGGACAGTAGCTACGAGCAGTACTTC
. | . | TRBJ2-2 | TRBV29-1 | CSVSTGSSNTGELFF | TGCAGCGTTTCGACGGGTTCGTCGAACACCGGGGAGCTGTTTTTT
. | . | TRBJ1-1 | TRBV29-1 | CSVGTGWNTEAFF | TGCAGCGTTGGTACAGGGTGGAACACTGAAGCTTTCTTT